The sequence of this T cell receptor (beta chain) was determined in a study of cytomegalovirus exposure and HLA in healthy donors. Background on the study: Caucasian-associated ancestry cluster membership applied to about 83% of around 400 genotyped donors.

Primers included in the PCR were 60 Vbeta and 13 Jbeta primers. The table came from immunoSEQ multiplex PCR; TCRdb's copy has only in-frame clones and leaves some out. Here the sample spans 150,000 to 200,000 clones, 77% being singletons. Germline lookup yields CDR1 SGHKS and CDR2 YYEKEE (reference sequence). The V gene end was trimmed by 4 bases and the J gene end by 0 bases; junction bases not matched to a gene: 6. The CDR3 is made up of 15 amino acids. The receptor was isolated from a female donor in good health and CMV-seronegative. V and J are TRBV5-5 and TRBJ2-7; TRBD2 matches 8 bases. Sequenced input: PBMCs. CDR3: CASSRSGTSSYEQYF. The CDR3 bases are TGTGCCAGCAGCCGCTCGGGGACTAGCTCCTACGAGCAGTACTTC.